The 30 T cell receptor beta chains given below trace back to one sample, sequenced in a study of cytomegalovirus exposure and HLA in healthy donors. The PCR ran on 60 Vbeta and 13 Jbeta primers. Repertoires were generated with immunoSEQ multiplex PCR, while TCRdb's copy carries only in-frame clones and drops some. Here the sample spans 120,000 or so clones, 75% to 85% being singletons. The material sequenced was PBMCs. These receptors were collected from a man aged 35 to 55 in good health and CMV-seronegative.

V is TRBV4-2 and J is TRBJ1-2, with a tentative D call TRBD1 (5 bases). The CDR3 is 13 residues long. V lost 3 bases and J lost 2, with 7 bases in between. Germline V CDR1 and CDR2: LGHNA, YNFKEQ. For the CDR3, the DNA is TGTGCCAGCAGCCACGGGGGAAACTATGGCTACACCTTC. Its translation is CASSHGGNYGYTF.

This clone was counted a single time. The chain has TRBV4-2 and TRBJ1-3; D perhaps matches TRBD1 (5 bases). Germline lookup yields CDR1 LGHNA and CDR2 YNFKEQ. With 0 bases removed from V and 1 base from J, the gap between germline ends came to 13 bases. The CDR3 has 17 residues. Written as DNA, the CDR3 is TGTGCCAGCAGCCAAGATTCCATGGGGCAGTCTGGAAACACCATATATTTT. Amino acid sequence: CASSQDSMGQSGNTIYF.

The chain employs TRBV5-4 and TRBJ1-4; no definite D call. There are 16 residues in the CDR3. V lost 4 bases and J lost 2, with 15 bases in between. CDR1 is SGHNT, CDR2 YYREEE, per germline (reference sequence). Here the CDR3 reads CASSRAPRGTNEKLFF. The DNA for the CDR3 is TGTGCCAGCAGCCGGGCACCCCGCGGGACTAATGAAAAACTGTTTTTT.

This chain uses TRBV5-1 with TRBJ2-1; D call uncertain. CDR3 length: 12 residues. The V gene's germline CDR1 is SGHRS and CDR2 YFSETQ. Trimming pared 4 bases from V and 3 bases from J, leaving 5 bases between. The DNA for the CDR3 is TGCGCCAGCAGCGAGCACTACAATGAGCAGTTCTTC. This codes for CASSEHYNEQFF.

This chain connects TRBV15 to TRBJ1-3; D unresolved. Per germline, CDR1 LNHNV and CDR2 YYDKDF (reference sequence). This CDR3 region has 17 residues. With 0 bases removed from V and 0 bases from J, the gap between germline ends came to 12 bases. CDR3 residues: CATSREAGRNSGNTIYF. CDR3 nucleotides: TGTGCCACCAGCAGAGAGGCTGGCAGAAACTCTGGAAACACCATATATTTT.

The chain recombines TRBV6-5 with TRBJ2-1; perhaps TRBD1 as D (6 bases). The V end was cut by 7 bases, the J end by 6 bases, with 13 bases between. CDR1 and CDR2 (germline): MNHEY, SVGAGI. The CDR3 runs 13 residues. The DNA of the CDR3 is TGTGCCAGCACCCGGACAGTGGGCAATGAGCAGTTCTTC. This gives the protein CASTRTVGNEQFF.

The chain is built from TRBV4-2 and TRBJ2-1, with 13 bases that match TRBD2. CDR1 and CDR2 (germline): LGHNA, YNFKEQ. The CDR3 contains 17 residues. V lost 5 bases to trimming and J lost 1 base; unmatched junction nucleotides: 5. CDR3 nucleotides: TGTGCCAGCAGCGGACTAGCGGGAGACGGATCCTACAATGAGCAGTTCTTC. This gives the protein CASSGLAGDGSYNEQFF.

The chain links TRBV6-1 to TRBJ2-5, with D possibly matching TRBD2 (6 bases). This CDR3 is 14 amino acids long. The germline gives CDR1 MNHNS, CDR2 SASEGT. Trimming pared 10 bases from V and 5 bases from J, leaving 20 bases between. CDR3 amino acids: CATNPGLTPETQYF. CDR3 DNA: TGTGCCACCAATCCGGGACTCACCCCCGAGACCCAGTACTTC.

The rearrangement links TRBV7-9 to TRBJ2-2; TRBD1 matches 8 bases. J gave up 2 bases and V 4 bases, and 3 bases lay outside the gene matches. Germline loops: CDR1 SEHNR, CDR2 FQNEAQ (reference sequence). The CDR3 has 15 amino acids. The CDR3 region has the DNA TGTGCCAGCAGCTCGACAGGGGAAAACACCGGGGAGCTGTTTTTT. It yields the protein CASSSTGENTGELFF.

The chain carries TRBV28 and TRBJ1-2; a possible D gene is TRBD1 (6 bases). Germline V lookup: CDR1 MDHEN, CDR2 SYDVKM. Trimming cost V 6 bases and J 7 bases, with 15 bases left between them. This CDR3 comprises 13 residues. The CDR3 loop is CASSPSRGGGYTF. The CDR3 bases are TGTGCCAGCAGCCCCTCGAGGGGGGGTGGCTACACCTTC.

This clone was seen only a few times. The CDR3 nucleotides are TGTGCCAGCAGTAAAGGAAATGGGCCCAATGAAAAACTGTTTTTT. This sequence encodes CASSKGNGPNEKLFF. The V and J genes are TRBV2 and TRBJ1-4; no reliable D call. There are 15 residues in the CDR3. V lost 5 bases to trimming and J lost 5 bases, with 15 bases between them. Germline V gene sequence: CDR1 SNHLY, CDR2 FYNNEI.

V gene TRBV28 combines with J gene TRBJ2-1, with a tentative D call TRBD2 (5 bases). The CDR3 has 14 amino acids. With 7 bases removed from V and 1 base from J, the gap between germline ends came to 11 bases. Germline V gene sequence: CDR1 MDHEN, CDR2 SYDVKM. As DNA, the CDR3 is TGTGCCAGCACCAGGACTGGTTCCTACAATGAGCAGTTCTTC. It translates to CASTRTGSYNEQFF.

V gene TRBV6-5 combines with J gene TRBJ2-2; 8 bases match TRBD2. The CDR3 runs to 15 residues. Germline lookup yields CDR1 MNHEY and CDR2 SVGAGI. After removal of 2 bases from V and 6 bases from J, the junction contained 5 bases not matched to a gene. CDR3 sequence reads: CASSYPGGSSGELFF. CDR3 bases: TGTGCCAGCAGTTACCCGGGGGGGAGCTCCGGGGAGCTGTTTTTT.

CDR3 loop: CASSSVVSYNEQFF. The DNA for the CDR3 is TGTGCCAGCAGCTCTGTCGTCTCCTACAATGAGCAGTTCTTC. J is TRBJ2-1 and V is TRBV14, with unresolved D. Deletions cut 5 bases from V and 0 bases from J, with 8 bases between. The length of the CDR3 is 14 residues. Germline V lookup: CDR1 SGHDN, CDR2 FVKESK.

CDR3 coding DNA: TGTGCCAGCAAACTTTATCCGACTAGCGGGGAGCTGTTTTTT. Translating gives CASKLYPTSGELFF. This sequence joins TRBV27 and TRBJ2-2; D may be TRBD2 (6 bases). Trimming pared 7 bases from V and 7 bases from J, leaving 16 bases between. Per germline, CDR1 MNHEY and CDR2 SMNVEV (reference sequence). The CDR3 runs to 14 residues.

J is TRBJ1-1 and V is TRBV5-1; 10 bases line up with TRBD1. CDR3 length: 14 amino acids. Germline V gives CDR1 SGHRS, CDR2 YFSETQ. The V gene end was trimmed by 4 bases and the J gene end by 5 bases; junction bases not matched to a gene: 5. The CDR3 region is CASSRGTGATEAFF. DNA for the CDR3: TGCGCCAGCAGCAGGGGGACAGGGGCTACTGAAGCTTTCTTT. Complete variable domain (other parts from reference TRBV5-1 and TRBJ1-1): KAGVTQTPRYLIKTRGQQVTLSCSPISGHRSVSWYQQTPGQGLQFLFEYFSETQRNKGNFPGRFSGRQFSNSRSEMNVSTLELGDSALYLCASSRGTGATEAFFGQGTRLTVV.

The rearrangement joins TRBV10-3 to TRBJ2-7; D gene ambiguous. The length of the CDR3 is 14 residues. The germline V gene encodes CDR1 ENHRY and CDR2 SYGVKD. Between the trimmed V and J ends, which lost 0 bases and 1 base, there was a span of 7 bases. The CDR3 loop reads CAISESSRSYEQYF. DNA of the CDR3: TGTGCCATCAGTGAGTCTTCCAGGTCCTACGAGCAGTACTTC.

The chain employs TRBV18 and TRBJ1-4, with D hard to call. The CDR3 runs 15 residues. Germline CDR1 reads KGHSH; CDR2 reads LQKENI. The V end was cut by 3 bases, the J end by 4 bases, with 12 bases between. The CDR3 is CASSPGTGFNEKLFF. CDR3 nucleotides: TGTGCCAGCTCACCTGGCACGGGATTTAATGAAAAACTGTTTTTT.

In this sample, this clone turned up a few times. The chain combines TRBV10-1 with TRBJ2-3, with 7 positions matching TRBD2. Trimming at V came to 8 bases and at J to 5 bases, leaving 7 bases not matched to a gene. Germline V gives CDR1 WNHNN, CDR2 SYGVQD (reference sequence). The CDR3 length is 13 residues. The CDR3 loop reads CASPVAGEDTQYF. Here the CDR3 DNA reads TGCGCCAGCCCGGTTGCGGGAGAAGATACGCAGTATTTT.

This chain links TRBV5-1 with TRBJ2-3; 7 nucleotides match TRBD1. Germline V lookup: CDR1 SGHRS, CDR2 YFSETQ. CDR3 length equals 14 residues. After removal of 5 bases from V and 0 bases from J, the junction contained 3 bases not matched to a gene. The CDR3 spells CASSMGQSTDTQYF. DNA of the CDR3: TGCGCCAGCAGTATGGGACAGAGCACAGATACGCAGTATTTT. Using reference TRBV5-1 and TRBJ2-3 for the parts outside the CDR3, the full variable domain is KAGVTQTPRYLIKTRGQQVTLSCSPISGHRSVSWYQQTPGQGLQFLFEYFSETQRNKGNFPGRFSGRQFSNSRSEMNVSTLELGDSALYLCASSMGQSTDTQYFGPGTRLTVL.

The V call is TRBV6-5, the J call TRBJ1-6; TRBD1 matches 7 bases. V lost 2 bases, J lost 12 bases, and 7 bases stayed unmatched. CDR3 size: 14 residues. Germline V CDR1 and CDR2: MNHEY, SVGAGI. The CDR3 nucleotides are TGTGCCAGCAGTTACAGGGGGCAGGGATTACCCCTCCACTTT. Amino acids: CASSYRGQGLPLHF.

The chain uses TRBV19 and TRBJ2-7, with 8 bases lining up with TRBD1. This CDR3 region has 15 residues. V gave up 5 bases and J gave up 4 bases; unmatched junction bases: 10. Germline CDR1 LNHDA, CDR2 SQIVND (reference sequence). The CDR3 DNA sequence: TGTGCCAGTAGTCCCCAGGGGGCCAACCCGTACGAGCAGTACTTC. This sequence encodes CASSPQGANPYEQYF.

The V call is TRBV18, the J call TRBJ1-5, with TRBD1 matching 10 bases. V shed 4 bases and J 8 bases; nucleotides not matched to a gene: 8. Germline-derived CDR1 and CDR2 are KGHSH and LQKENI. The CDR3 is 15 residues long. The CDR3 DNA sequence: TGTGCCAGCTCACATGGCGGACAGGGGGACGAGCCCCAGCATTTT. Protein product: CASSHGGQGDEPQHF. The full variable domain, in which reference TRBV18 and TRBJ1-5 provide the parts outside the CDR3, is NAGVMQNPRHLVRRRGQEARLRCSPMKGHSHVYWYRQLPEEGLKFMVYLQKENIIDESGMPKERFSAEFPKEGPSILRIQQVVRGDSAAYFCASSHGGQGDEPQHFGDGTRLSIL.

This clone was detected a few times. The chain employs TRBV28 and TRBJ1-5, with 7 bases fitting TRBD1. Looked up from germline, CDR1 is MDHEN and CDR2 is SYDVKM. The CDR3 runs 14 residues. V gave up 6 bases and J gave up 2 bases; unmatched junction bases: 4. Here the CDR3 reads CASSRGSGNQPQHF. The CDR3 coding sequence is TGTGCCAGCAGCAGGGGGTCGGGCAATCAGCCCCAGCATTTT.

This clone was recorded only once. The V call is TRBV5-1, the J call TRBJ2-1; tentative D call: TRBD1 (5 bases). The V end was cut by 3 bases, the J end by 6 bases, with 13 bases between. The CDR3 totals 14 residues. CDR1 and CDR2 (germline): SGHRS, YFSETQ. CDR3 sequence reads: CASSSQDGTNEQFF. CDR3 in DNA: TGCGCCAGCAGCTCACAGGACGGAACCAATGAGCAGTTCTTC.

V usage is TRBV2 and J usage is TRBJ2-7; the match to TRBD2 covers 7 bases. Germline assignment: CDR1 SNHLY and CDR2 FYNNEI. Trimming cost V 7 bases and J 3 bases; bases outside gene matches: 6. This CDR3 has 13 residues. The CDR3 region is CASTRPGGYEQYF. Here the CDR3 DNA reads TGTGCCAGCACAAGACCGGGAGGCTACGAGCAGTACTTC. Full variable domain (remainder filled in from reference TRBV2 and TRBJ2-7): EPEVTQTPSHQVTQMGQEVILRCVPISNHLYFYWYRQILGQKVEFLVSFYNNEISEKSEIFDDQFSVERPDGSNFTLKIRSTKLEDSAMYFCASTRPGGYEQYFGPGTRLTVT.

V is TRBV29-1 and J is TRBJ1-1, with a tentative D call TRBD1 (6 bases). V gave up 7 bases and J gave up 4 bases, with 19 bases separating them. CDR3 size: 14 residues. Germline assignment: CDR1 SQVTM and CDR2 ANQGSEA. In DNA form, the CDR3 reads TGCAGCGCCCTGAGGTGGCAGGGGAGCACTGAAGCTTTCTTT. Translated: CSALRWQGSTEAFF.

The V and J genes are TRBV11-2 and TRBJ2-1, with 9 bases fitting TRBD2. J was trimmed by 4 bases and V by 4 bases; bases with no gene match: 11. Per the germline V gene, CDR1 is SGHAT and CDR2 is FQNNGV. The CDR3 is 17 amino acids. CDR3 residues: CASSSREVSGSYNEQFF. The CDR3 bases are TGTGCCAGCAGCTCCCGGGAGGTTAGCGGGAGTTACAATGAGCAGTTCTTC. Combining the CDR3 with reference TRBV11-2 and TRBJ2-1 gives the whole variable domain EAGVAQSPRYKIIEKRQSVAFWCNPISGHATLYWYQQILGQGPKLLIQFQNNGVVDDSQLPKDRFSAERLKGVDSTLKIQPAKLEDSAVYLCASSSREVSGSYNEQFFGPGTRLTVL.

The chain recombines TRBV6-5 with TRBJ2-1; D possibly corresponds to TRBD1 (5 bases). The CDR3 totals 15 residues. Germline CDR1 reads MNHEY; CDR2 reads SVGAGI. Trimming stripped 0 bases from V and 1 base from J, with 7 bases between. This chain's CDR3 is CASSYSGDSYNEQFF. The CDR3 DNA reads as TGTGCCAGCAGTTACTCAGGGGATTCCTACAATGAGCAGTTCTTC.

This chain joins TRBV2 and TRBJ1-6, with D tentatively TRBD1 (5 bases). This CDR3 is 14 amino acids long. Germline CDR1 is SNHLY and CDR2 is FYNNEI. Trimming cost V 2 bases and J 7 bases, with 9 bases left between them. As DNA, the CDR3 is TGTGCCAGCAGTGAACGGTCAGGGAATTCACCCCTCCACTTT. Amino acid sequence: CASSERSGNSPLHF.